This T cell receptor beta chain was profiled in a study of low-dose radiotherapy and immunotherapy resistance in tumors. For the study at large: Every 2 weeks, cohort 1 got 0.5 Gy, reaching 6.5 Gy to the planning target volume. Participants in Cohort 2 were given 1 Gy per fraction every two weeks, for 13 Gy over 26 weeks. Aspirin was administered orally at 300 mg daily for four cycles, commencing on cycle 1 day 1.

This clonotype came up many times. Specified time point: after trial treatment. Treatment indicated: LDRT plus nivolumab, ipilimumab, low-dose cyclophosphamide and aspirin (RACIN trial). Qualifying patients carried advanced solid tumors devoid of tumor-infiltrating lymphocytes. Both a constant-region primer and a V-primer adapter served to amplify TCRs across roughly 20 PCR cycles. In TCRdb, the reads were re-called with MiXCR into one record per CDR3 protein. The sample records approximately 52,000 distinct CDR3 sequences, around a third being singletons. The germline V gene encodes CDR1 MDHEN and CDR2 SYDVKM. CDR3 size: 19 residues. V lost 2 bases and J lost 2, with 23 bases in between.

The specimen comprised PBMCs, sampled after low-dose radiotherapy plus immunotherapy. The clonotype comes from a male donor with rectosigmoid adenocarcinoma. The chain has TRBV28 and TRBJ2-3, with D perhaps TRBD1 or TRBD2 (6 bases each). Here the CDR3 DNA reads TGTGCCAGCAGTTTAGGGCGGGCTAGCGCGACAGGAACCACAGATACGCAGTATTTT. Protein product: CASSLGRASATGTTDTQYF.